Below, 19 T cell receptor beta chains from the same sample are listed, as sequenced in a study of cytomegalovirus exposure and HLA in healthy donors. This PCR relied on a set of 60 Vbeta primers and 13 Jbeta primers. Data came from immunoSEQ multiplex PCR; TCRdb stores just in-frame clones and leaves some out. Among 90,000 to 120,000 clones listed, roughly three fifths were seen once. The sequenced sample consisted of PBMCs. Every receptor here comes from a young man in good health and CMV-seropositive.

The genes are TRBV18 and TRBJ2-1; 10 positions agree with TRBD1. Trimming removed 10 bases from V and 2 bases from J; junction bases left unmatched: 8. This CDR3 comprises 15 residues. Looked up from germline, CDR1 is KGHSH and CDR2 is LQKENI. CDR3 residues: CATLSGTGAYNEQFF. For the CDR3, the DNA is TGTGCCACCCTCTCCGGGACAGGGGCCTACAATGAGCAGTTCTTC.

The chain employs TRBV11-1 and TRBJ1-5, with D uncertain. Trimming removed 3 bases from V and 5 bases from J, with 8 bases in between. Looked up from germline, CDR1 is SGHAT and CDR2 is FQDESV (reference sequence). The CDR3 is made up of 13 amino acids. CDR3 amino acids: CASSFSGDQPQHF. CDR3 in DNA: TGTGCCAGCAGCTTTTCCGGGGATCAGCCCCAGCATTTT.

The rearrangement links TRBV6-4 to TRBJ2-1, with 8 bases matching TRBD1. V was clipped by 0 bases and J by 6 bases; unmatched bases: 19. The CDR3 runs to 20 residues. Germline CDR1 MRHNA, CDR2 SNTAGT. The CDR3 protein is CASSDSFLGTRDRRPNEQFF. Here the CDR3 DNA reads TGTGCCAGCAGTGACTCGTTCTTGGGAACCCGGGACAGGCGTCCCAATGAGCAGTTCTTC.

This chain uses TRBV5-1 with TRBJ2-3; TRBD2 matches at 12 bases. The CDR3 totals 14 residues. The trim removed 7 bases at V and 3 bases at J, leaving 3 bases unmatched. CDR1 and CDR2 from the germline V gene are SGHRS and YFSETQ. CDR3 loop: CASQTSGGTDTQYF. The CDR3 DNA sequence: TGCGCCAGCCAGACTAGCGGGGGAACAGATACGCAGTATTTT.

In its sample, this clone was seen a few times. This chain connects TRBV5-1 to TRBJ1-4; 9 bases are shared with TRBD1. Trimming took 4 bases from V and 7 from J; bases not matched to a gene: 23. Germline CDR1 and CDR2: SGHRS and YFSETQ. This CDR3 contains 20 residues. The CDR3, as DNA: TGCGCCAGCAGCCCCTACGGGGACAGGGTTCGAGGTACGGGGAGTGAAAAACTGTTTTTT. It is translated as CASSPYGDRVRGTGSEKLFF.

This chain links TRBV4-1 with TRBJ2-3, with D possibly being TRBD2 (5 bases). Germline CDR1 is MGHRA and CDR2 is YSYEKL. The germline V and J ends were trimmed by 0 bases and 1 base, with 11 bases remaining between them. There are 16 residues in the CDR3. Here the CDR3 DNA reads TGCGCCAGCAGCCAAGATCGGGGAATCGGCACAGATACGCAGTATTTT. It yields the protein CASSQDRGIGTDTQYF.

V usage is TRBV5-8 and J usage is TRBJ1-2, with 8 bases aligning to TRBD1. V shed 3 bases and J 6 bases; nucleotides not matched to a gene: 4. The CDR3 covers 13 residues. CDR1 is SGHTS and CDR2 is YDEGEE in the germline V gene. The CDR3 coding sequence is TGTGCCAGCAGCTGGGACAGGCCGAATGGCTACACCTTC. As protein: CASSWDRPNGYTF.

The chain has TRBV27 and TRBJ2-7; 7 nucleotides line up with TRBD2. Germline trimming cut 3 bases from V and 7 bases from J; bases unmatched to any gene: 3. The CDR3 is 12 amino acids. Germline V gene lookup returns CDR1 MNHEY and CDR2 SMNVEV (reference sequence). In DNA form, the CDR3 reads TGTGCCAGCAGTTTCCAGGGAGGGGAGCAGTACTTC. Its translation is CASSFQGGEQYF.

This clone was observed a single time. The chain has TRBV27 and TRBJ2-7; 7 nucleotides agree with TRBD2. The CDR3 length is 14 residues. Germline V lookup: CDR1 MNHEY, CDR2 SMNVEV (reference sequence). Trimming at V came to 4 bases and at J to 5 bases, leaving 8 bases not matched to a gene. The CDR3 reads CASSSWGGDNEQYF. In nucleotides, the CDR3 is TGTGCCAGCAGTTCCTGGGGGGGGGATAACGAGCAGTACTTC.

This clone has only one observation. V usage is TRBV5-5 and J usage is TRBJ1-1, with a weak D call TRBD1 (5 bases). Germline assignment: CDR1 SGHKS and CDR2 YYEKEE (reference sequence). The CDR3 length is 15 residues. V was pared by 6 bases and J by 4 bases, with 19 bases between. Here the CDR3 reads CASIAGGEWSTEAFF. The CDR3 bases are TGTGCCAGCATCGCCGGGGGGGAGTGGAGCACTGAAGCTTTCTTT.

The chain carries TRBV19 and TRBJ2-3, with TRBD1 matching over 8 bases. This CDR3 spans 16 amino acids. Germline loops: CDR1 LNHDA, CDR2 SQIVND (reference sequence). Unmatched junction bases numbered 9, after V lost 5 bases and J lost 2 bases. The CDR3 protein is CASSPRQGRYTDTQYF. The CDR3 region has the DNA TGTGCCAGTAGTCCTCGACAGGGGCGATACACAGATACGCAGTATTTT. The full variable domain, rest sourced from reference TRBV19 and TRBJ2-3, is DGGITQSPKYLFRKEGQNVTLSCEQNLNHDAMYWYRQDPGQGLRLIYYSQIVNDFQKGDIAEGYSVSREKKESFPLTVTSAQKNPTAFYLCASSPRQGRYTDTQYFGPGTRLTVL.

Turning to this clone: A read error may account for a junction end that differs from germline. V usage is TRBV7-9 and J usage is TRBJ1-3, with D perhaps TRBD1 (5 bases). The CDR3 loop spans 15 amino acids. The germline V gene has CDR1 SEHNR and CDR2 FQNEAQ (reference sequence). The CDR3 sequence: CSSSPRDWFGNTIYF. DNA of the CDR3: TGTTCCAGCAGCCCCCGGGACTGGTTTGGAAACACCATATATTTT.

V is TRBV6-1 and J is TRBJ2-1, with D perhaps matching TRBD1 (6 bases). CDR3 length: 17 residues. V dropped 4 bases and J dropped 4 bases, with 20 bases sitting between them. Germline values: CDR1 MNHNS, CDR2 SASEGT. The CDR3 reads CASSAKSRRGLYNEQFF. The CDR3 DNA reads as TGTGCCAGCAGTGCGAAAAGTCGCAGGGGCCTTTACAATGAGCAGTTCTTC.

The V and J genes are TRBV6-1 and TRBJ2-4; 11 nucleotides line up with TRBD2. Germline CDR1 MNHNS, CDR2 SASEGT. J gave up 8 bases and V 6 bases, and 6 bases lay outside the gene matches. This CDR3 contains 14 residues. The CDR3 nucleotides read TGTGCCAGCAGACCCCTAGCGGGGGGCGACATTCAGTACTTC. Protein sequence: CASRPLAGGDIQYF.

V and J are TRBV15 and TRBJ2-5; 7 bases fit TRBD1. The CDR3 extends over 16 amino acids. Germline CDR1 LNHNV, CDR2 YYDKDF (reference sequence). V trimming: 0 bases; J trimming: 2 bases; junction bases outside the gene matches: 6. CDR3 DNA: TGTGCCACCAGCAGAGAAAACAGGGGCCTACAAGAGACCCAGTACTTC. Translating it yields CATSRENRGLQETQYF.

The chain carries TRBV29-1 and TRBJ2-7; 14 nucleotides match TRBD2. The trim removed 7 bases at V and 3 bases at J, leaving 2 bases unmatched. The CDR3 contains 13 residues. Germline V gives CDR1 SQVTM, CDR2 ANQGSEA. CDR3 DNA: TGCAGCGCCGGACTAGCGGGGGGCTACGAGCAGTACTTC. This codes for CSAGLAGGYEQYF.

The chain carries TRBV5-6 and TRBJ2-3; TRBD1 aligns across 11 bases. Unmatched junction bases numbered 9, after V lost 4 bases and J lost 2 bases. Germline V gene data show CDR1 as SGHDT and CDR2 as YYEEEE. This CDR3 comprises 17 residues. For the CDR3, the DNA is TGTGCCAGCAGCGGCTTACCGGGACAGGGGGTCACAGATACGCAGTATTTT. Its translation: CASSGLPGQGVTDTQYF.

This clone occurred once. The chain links TRBV5-1 to TRBJ1-6; 9 positions match TRBD1. Trimming cost V 2 bases and J 7 bases; bases outside gene matches: 7. Germline V gives CDR1 SGHRS, CDR2 YFSETQ. The CDR3 spans 16 residues. The DNA for the CDR3 is TGCGCCAGCAGCTTAAATACGGGACAGGGCAATTCACCCCTCCACTTT. As protein: CASSLNTGQGNSPLHF.

This clone occurred once. This rearrangement joins TRBV6-5 to TRBJ1-5; 7 nucleotides align to TRBD1. V lost 6 bases and J lost 0; bases outside the gene matches: 5. Germline V gene lookup returns CDR1 MNHEY and CDR2 SVGAGI. The CDR3 length is 15 residues. This CDR3 is CASRMTGLSNQPQHF. The CDR3 DNA is TGTGCCAGCAGAATGACAGGGCTTAGCAATCAGCCCCAGCATTTT.